Listed here is a single T cell receptor (beta chain). Its binding antigen is unknown. The input lacks base qualities; no much larger clone sits a single base away. This record belongs to a study of blood T cell repertoires in COVID-19 (dated by TCRdb to 2019 to 2021). General notes on the study: Samples covering the acute and convalescent phases of COVID-19 were provided by collaborators in the United States, Italy and Spain. Deeply sampled blood TCRbeta repertoires from subjects exposed to, actively infected with, or recovered from COVID-19 were included in the dataset. Sample metadata almost always included a de-identified subject ID, COVID-19 status, age in years and sex. The repertoires were released in a freely available public database intended as a resource for research on the immune response to SARS-CoV-2. The samples were drawn from two sources: the first 160 participants of the ongoing ImmuneRACE study, and over 950 subjects contributed by 6 global collaborators. Where HLA class I and class II types were available, the types were taken from metadata supplied by the sample provider, not from assay-based typing. The prospective study material was composed of cDNA or gDNA derived from T cells, B-cell-depleted T cells, or PBMCs.

CDR1 and CDR2 are read off the germline V gene as MRHNA and SNTAGT. Measured from the cysteine to the phenylalanine, the CDR3 is 14 residues long. The only DNA kept is the CDR3, 42 bases in frame from the first base. Trimming removed 8 bases from V and 5 bases from J; the gene matches leave 8 bases unexplained. Broad study findings and their caveats: Clinical and demographic metadata were provided uncurated, with the amount varying by source and participant.

Participants in the prospective study were enrolled through a virtual design, were aged about 18 to 100 years, and lived in roughly 24 United States geographic areas. Cohort assignment in the prospective study relied on participant-reported clinical history from a screening survey and a study questionnaire. Recovered participants in ImmuneRACE Cohort 3 were defined by two consecutive negative NP/OP PCR tests, clearance by a healthcare professional, or resolution of symptoms. In the prospective study, mobile phlebotomists collected whole blood, serum and a nasopharyngeal or oropharyngeal swab from each participant. Prospective study participants could optionally give additional blood draws and questionnaires over a roughly 2-month period. Prospective study blood samples were shipped either frozen or at room temperature before DNA extraction. The immunoSEQ Assay, a bias-controlled multiplex PCR, was used to amplify TCRbeta CDR3 regions from genomic DNA. Per the source publication's procedure: Within the assay, amplification of reference gene primers was used to estimate how many nucleated cells each sample contained. To quantify the absolute abundance of each unique TCRbeta CDR3 rearrangement, sequence reads were collapsed and filtered. For each sample, productive Simpson clonality was calculated as the square root of Simpson's diversity index over productive rearrangements. Not all clones reach the TCRdb copy of this immuneACCESS table, which keeps in-frame sequences only. Checked studies attribute under half of the gap to unresolved V genes and leave the rest unexplained. That table gives V, J and clone size, and the DNA gave D and trimming. For this sample the table gives fewer than 400,000 clones, of which 88% were detected only once. More than 5% of the sample is held by the ten biggest clonotypes.

This sequence uses TRBV6-4 and TRBJ2-2, and TRBD2 aligns with 7 junction nucleotides. The TCR comes from a man aged 25-40 years who had recovered from COVID-19. The specimen was PBMCs or T cells enriched from blood (not recorded which). The DNA sequence is TGTGCCAGCCAGCGTGGGAGGGAAACCGGGGAGCTGTTTTTT. This translates into CASQRGRETGELFF.